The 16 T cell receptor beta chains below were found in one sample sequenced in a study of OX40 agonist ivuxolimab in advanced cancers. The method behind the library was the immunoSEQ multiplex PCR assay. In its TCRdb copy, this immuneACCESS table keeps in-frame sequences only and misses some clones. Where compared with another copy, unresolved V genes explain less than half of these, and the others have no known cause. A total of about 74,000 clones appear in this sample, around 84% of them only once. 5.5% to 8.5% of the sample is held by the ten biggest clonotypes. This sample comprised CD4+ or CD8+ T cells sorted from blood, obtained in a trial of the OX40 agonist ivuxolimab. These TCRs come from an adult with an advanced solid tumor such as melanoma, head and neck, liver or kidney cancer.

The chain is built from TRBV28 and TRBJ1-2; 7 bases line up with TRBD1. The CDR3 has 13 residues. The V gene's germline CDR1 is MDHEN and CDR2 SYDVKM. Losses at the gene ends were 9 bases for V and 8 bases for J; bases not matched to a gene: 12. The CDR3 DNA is TGTGCCAGTACCTTAACAGGGGCTTGGGGCTACACCTTC. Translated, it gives CASTLTGAWGYTF.

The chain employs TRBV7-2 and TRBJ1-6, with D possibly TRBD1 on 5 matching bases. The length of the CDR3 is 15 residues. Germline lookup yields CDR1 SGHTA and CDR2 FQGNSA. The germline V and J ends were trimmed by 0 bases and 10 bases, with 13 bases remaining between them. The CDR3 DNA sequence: TGTGCCAGCAGCTTAGCGGCAGGGAGAGAATCACCCCTCCACTTT. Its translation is CASSLAAGRESPLHF. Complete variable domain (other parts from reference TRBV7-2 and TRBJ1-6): GAGVSQSPSNKVTEKGKDVELRCDPISGHTALYWYRQSLGQGLEFLIYFQGNSAPDKSGLPSDRFSAERTGGSVSTLTIQRTQQEDSAVYLCASSLAAGRESPLHFGNGTRLTVT.

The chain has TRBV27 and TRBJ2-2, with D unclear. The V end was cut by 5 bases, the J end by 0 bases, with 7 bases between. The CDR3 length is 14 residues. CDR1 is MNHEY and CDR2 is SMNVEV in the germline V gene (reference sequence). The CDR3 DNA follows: TGTGCCAGCAGTCTCTACCCGAACACCGGGGAGCTGTTTTTT. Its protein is CASSLYPNTGELFF.

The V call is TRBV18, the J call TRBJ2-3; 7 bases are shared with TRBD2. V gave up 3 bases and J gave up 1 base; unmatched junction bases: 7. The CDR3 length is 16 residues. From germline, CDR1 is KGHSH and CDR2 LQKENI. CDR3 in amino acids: CASSPSGRGGTDTQYF. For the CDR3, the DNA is TGTGCCAGCTCACCTTCAGGGAGGGGAGGCACAGATACGCAGTATTTT.

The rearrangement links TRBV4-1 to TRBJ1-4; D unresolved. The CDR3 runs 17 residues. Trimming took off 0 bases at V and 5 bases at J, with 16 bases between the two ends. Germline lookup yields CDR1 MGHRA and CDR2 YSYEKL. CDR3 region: CASSQETPGGRNEKLFF. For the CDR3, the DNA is TGCGCCAGCAGCCAAGAGACCCCGGGAGGACGGAATGAAAAACTGTTTTTT.

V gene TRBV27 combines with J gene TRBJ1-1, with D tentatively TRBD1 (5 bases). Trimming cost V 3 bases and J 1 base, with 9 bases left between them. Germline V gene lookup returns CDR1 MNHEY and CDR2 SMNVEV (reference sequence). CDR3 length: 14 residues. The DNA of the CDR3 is TGTGCCAGCAGTTTCGGGGACCGGAACACTGAAGCTTTCTTT. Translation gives CASSFGDRNTEAFF.

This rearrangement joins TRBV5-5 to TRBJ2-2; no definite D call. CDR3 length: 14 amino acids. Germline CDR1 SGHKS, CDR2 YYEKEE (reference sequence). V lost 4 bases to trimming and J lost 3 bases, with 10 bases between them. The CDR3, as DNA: TGTGCCAGCAGCCCTGCGTCGGACACCGGGGAGCTGTTTTTT. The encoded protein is CASSPASDTGELFF.

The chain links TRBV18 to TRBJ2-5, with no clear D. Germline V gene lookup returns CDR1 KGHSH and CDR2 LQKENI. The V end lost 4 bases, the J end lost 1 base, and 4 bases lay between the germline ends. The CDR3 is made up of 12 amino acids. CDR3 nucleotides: TGTGCCAGCTCACTGTCCCAAGAGACCCAGTACTTC. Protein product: CASSLSQETQYF.

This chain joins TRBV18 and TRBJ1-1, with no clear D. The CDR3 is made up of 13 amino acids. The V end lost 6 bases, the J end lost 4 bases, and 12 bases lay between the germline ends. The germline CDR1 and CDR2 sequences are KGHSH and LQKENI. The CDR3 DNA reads TGTGCCAGCTCGGGATCCACCCGCACTGAAGCTTTCTTT. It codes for CASSGSTRTEAFF.

The chain's CDR3 is CASSGGSSYEQYF. CDR3 nucleotide sequence: TGTGCCAGCAGCGGCGGGAGCTCCTACGAGCAGTACTTC. The chain carries TRBV11-3 and TRBJ2-7; 7 positions agree with TRBD2. This CDR3 contains 13 residues. CDR1 is SGHNT and CDR2 is YENEEA in the germline V gene. V was pared by 5 bases and J by 0 bases, with 1 base of the junction left unmatched.

CDR3 amino acids: CASMDLNRPGELFF. CDR3 sequence (DNA): TGTGCCAGTATGGACTTGAATAGGCCCGGGGAGCTGTTTTTT. J is TRBJ2-2 and V is TRBV19; possible D gene TRBD2, 5 bases. Trimming took off 7 bases at V and 6 bases at J, with 15 bases between the two ends. CDR3 length equals 14 residues. Germline-derived CDR1 and CDR2 are LNHDA and SQIVND (reference sequence).

CDR3 amino acids: CASSPWTSGTGELFF. The DNA for the CDR3 is TGTGCCAGCAGCCCATGGACTAGCGGCACCGGGGAGCTGTTTTTT. The genes are TRBV9 and TRBJ2-2; the match to TRBD2 covers 10 bases. Per germline, CDR1 SGDLS and CDR2 YYNGEE. The CDR3 extends over 15 amino acids. V was pared by 4 bases and J by 4 bases, with 4 bases of the junction left unmatched.

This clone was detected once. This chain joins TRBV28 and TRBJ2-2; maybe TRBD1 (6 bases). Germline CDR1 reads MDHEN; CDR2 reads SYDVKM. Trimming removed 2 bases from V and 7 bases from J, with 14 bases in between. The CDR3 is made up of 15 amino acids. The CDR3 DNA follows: TGTGCCAGCAGTTTAGTAGGGGACAAGGACGGGGAGCTGTTTTTT. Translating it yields CASSLVGDKDGELFF.

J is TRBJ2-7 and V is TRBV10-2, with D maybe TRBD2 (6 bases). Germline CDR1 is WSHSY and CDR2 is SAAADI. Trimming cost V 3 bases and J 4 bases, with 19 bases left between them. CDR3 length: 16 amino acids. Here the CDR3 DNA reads TGCGCCAGCAGTGATCTGGGTAGCGGCCAAGGGTACGAGCAGTACTTC. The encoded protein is CASSDLGSGQGYEQYF.

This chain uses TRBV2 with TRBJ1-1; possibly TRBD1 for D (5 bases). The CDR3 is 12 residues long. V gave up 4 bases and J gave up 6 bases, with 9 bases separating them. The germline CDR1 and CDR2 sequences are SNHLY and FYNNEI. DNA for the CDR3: TGTGCCAGCAGTGGTCCCAGGGCTGAAGCTTTCTTT. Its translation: CASSGPRAEAFF.

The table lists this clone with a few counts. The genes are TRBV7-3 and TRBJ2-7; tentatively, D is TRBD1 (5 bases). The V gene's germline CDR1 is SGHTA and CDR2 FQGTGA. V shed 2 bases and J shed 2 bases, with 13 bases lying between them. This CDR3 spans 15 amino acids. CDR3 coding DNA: TGTGCCAGCAGCTTAGGCGTTGGGGCGGCCTACGAGCAGTACTTC. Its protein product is CASSLGVGAAYEQYF.